These 4 T cell receptor beta chains originate from one sample sequenced in a study of PD-1 blockade in classical Hodgkin lymphoma. Time point specified: newly diagnosed, previously untreated cHL patient sample. The table came from immunoSEQ multiplex PCR; TCRdb's copy has only in-frame clones and leaves some out. Of around 25,000 clones in the sample, roughly 94% were seen once. The source material was peripheral blood mononuclear cells (PBMCs). Receptors were obtained from a human donor with classical Hodgkin lymphoma.

The chain has TRBV29-1 and TRBJ2-7; 10 bases fit TRBD1. The CDR3 covers 13 residues. Trimming removed 7 bases from V and 1 base from J; junction bases left unmatched: 4. Germline V lookup: CDR1 SQVTM, CDR2 ANQGSEA. CDR3 loop: CSAGTGVSYEQYF. For the CDR3, the DNA is TGCAGCGCCGGGACAGGGGTATCCTACGAGCAGTACTTC.

The chain couples TRBV11-3 to TRBJ2-1, with D possibly being TRBD1 (6 bases). In germline, CDR1 is SGHNT, CDR2 YENEEA. The V end was cut by 3 bases, the J end by 3 bases, with 12 bases between. This CDR3 region has 15 residues. The CDR3 DNA reads TGTGCCAGCAGCTTTCGACAGGCACTCTACAATGAGCAGTTCTTC. Protein product: CASSFRQALYNEQFF.

The V call is TRBV19, the J call TRBJ1-5, with D perhaps TRBD1 (6 bases). This CDR3 has 15 amino acids. Trimming removed 2 bases at V and 2 bases at J, with 10 bases between. The germline V gene encodes CDR1 LNHDA and CDR2 SQIVND (reference sequence). Written as DNA, the CDR3 is TGTGCCAGTAGTATAAACAGGGACGGCAATCAGCCCCAGCATTTT. The encoded protein is CASSINRDGNQPQHF.

The V gene is TRBV6-6, the J gene TRBJ1-1; weak D call: TRBD1 (5 bases). Germline CDR1 and CDR2: MNHNY and SVGAGI (reference sequence). Trimming cost V 2 bases and J 0 bases, with 7 bases left between them. CDR3 length: 14 residues. The CDR3 protein is CASSYRGMNTEAFF. Written as DNA, the CDR3 is TGTGCCAGCAGTTACCGGGGCATGAACACTGAAGCTTTCTTT.